Presented here are 28 T cell receptor beta chains from one specimen sequenced in a study of OX40 agonist ivuxolimab in advanced cancers. Produced via immunoSEQ multiplex PCR; TCRdb's table is partial and in-frame only. The sample has approximately 69,000 clones; 80% are singletons. Sequencing was performed on CD4+ or CD8+ T cells sorted from blood, taken in a trial of the OX40 agonist ivuxolimab. The receptors derive from an adult with an advanced solid tumor such as melanoma, head and neck, liver or kidney cancer.

This chain connects TRBV5-1 to TRBJ2-3, with 9 positions matching TRBD2. This CDR3 is built from 16 residues. The V gene's germline CDR1 is SGHRS and CDR2 YFSETQ. V lost 4 bases to trimming and J lost 1 base; unmatched junction nucleotides: 7. CDR3 nucleotides: TGCGCCAGCAGCAGGACTAGCGCAAGGGGCACAGATACGCAGTATTTT. This gives the protein CASSRTSARGTDTQYF.

This clone was seen a handful of times. This sequence joins TRBV5-1 and TRBJ2-1; 11 positions agree with TRBD1. Germline V lookup: CDR1 SGHRS, CDR2 YFSETQ. CDR3 length: 16 residues. The junction had 7 bases not matched to a gene; V was cut back by 4 bases and J by 4 bases. The CDR3 coding sequence is TGCGCCAGCAGCCTACAGGGACAGGGGGGATACAATGAGCAGTTCTTC. This encodes CASSLQGQGGYNEQFF.

This clone was detected once. J is TRBJ1-1 and V is TRBV28; D not certain. The CDR3 is 13 amino acids. Trimming cost V 1 base and J 11 bases, with 14 bases left between them. In germline, CDR1 is MDHEN, CDR2 SYDVKM. CDR3 sequence: CASSLLSEVWAFF. CDR3 DNA sequence: TGTGCCAGCAGTTTATTATCTGAGGTGTGGGCTTTCTTT.

This clone is judged medium-sized (0.01 to 0.1%). The chain employs TRBV19 and TRBJ1-4; D ambiguous. The length of the CDR3 is 15 residues. V gave up 9 bases and J gave up 7 bases, with 21 bases separating them. CDR1 LNHDA and CDR2 SQIVND come from the germline V gene (reference sequence). The CDR3 coding sequence is TGTGCCAGCGCTCAGGATAGAGCGCGCGGTGAAAAACTGTTTTTT. It specifies CASAQDRARGEKLFF.

This clone was counted only a few times. The CDR3 region is CASSLRAGDPEQFF. The CDR3 DNA reads as TGTGCCAGCAGCTTGAGGGCGGGAGACCCTGAGCAGTTCTTC. V and J are TRBV7-6 and TRBJ2-1; 7 bases map to TRBD2. Germline CDR1 reads SGHVS; CDR2 reads FNYEAQ. This CDR3 is built from 14 residues. With V trimmed by 3 bases and J by 9 bases, 8 bases remained unmatched. Looking up the rest from reference TRBV7-6 and TRBJ2-1 gives the full variable domain: GAGVSQSPRYKVTKRGQDVALRCDPISGHVSLYWYRQALGQGPEFLTYFNYEAQQDKSGLPNDRFSAERPEGSISTLTIQRTEQRDSAMYRCASSLRAGDPEQFFGPGTRLTVL.

V gene TRBV5-1 combines with J gene TRBJ2-5; TRBD1 might be the D (6 bases). Germline V gene lookup returns CDR1 SGHRS and CDR2 YFSETQ. The CDR3 length is 13 residues. The V end was cut by 4 bases, the J end by 3 bases, with 10 bases between. In DNA form, the CDR3 reads TGCGCCAGCAGCACGCGGACAGAAGAGACCCAGTACTTC. Residues: CASSTRTEETQYF.

Only a few counts were recorded for this clone. The chain joins TRBV5-6 to TRBJ2-3; D ambiguous. Germline loops: CDR1 SGHDT, CDR2 YYEEEE. V was shortened by 0 bases and J by 2 bases, with 7 bases between the two germline ends. The CDR3 sequence is 14 residues long. For the CDR3, the DNA is TGTGCCAGCAGCTTGGGCGCCCACACAGATACGCAGTATTTT. Encoded protein: CASSLGAHTDTQYF.

V and J are TRBV5-5 and TRBJ2-2, with TRBD2 matching over 8 bases. Germline V gives CDR1 SGHKS, CDR2 YYEKEE (reference sequence). J was trimmed by 2 bases and V by 4 bases; bases with no gene match: 7. The CDR3 runs to 16 residues. The CDR3 coding sequence is TGTGCCAGCAGCCTACGGGGGGGAACTAACACCGGGGAGCTGTTTTTT. Amino acids: CASSLRGGTNTGELFF.

The chain couples TRBV4-1 to TRBJ2-1; 8 bases align to TRBD2. With V trimmed by 6 bases and J by 1 base, 5 bases remained unmatched. The CDR3 has 15 residues. CDR1 is MGHRA and CDR2 is YSYEKL in the germline V gene. The DNA for the CDR3 is TGCGCCAGCAGACCCCGGGAGGGGTCCTACAATGAGCAGTTCTTC. Its protein is CASRPREGSYNEQFF.

This clone was detected only a few times. The chain carries TRBV28 and TRBJ1-1; D gene unclear. The CDR3 consists of 12 residues. Trimming pared 3 bases from V and 1 base from J, leaving 3 bases between. Germline-derived CDR1 and CDR2 are MDHEN and SYDVKM. The CDR3: CASSFQNTEAFF. CDR3 nucleotides: TGTGCCAGCAGTTTTCAGAACACTGAAGCTTTCTTT.

The rearrangement links TRBV1 to TRBJ2-7. TRBV1 counts as a pseudogene. The CDR3 runs to 17 residues. CDR3 sequence: CTSSLAGPLGPSYEQYF. For the CDR3, the DNA is TGCACCAGCAGCCTCGCCGGGCCCCTGGGCCCATCCTACGAGCAGTACTTC.

V gene TRBV18 combines with J gene TRBJ2-7; D gene ambiguous. The CDR3 loop spans 13 amino acids. Trimming pared 4 bases from V and 2 bases from J, leaving 9 bases between. The V gene's germline CDR1 is KGHSH and CDR2 LQKENI. The CDR3 is CASSLNDAYEQYF. The CDR3 DNA sequence: TGTGCCAGCTCACTCAACGATGCCTACGAGCAGTACTTC. Full variable domain (outside the CDR3, taken from reference TRBV18 and TRBJ2-7): NAGVMQNPRHLVRRRGQEARLRCSPMKGHSHVYWYRQLPEEGLKFMVYLQKENIIDESGMPKERFSAEFPKEGPSILRIQQVVRGDSAAYFCASSLNDAYEQYFGPGTRLTVT.

CDR3 bases: TGTGCCAGCTCACCCTTGGAGTCCGGGGAGCTGTTTTTT. Encoded protein: CASSPLESGELFF. The chain recombines TRBV18 with TRBJ2-2, with D uncertain. The CDR3 loop spans 13 amino acids. Trimming left V 3 bases short and J 6 bases short, with 8 bases between. In germline, CDR1 is KGHSH, CDR2 LQKENI.

This clone was counted once. The chain recombines TRBV19 with TRBJ1-5, with 9 bases matching TRBD1. CDR3 length: 13 residues. The germline V gene encodes CDR1 LNHDA and CDR2 SQIVND (reference sequence). The V gene end was trimmed by 9 bases and the J gene end by 4 bases; junction bases not matched to a gene: 4. CDR3 loop: CASLDRGNQPQHF. In nucleotides, the CDR3 is TGTGCCAGCCTCGACAGGGGGAATCAGCCCCAGCATTTT. The variable domain in full, completed from reference TRBV19 and TRBJ1-5, reads DGGITQSPKYLFRKEGQNVTLSCEQNLNHDAMYWYRQDPGQGLRLIYYSQIVNDFQKGDIAEGYSVSREKKESFPLTVTSAQKNPTAFYLCASLDRGNQPQHFGDGTRLSIL.

The chain carries TRBV6-1 and TRBJ2-7; 9 positions match TRBD1. The germline V gene encodes CDR1 MNHNS and CDR2 SASEGT. The CDR3 is 13 residues long. Losses at the gene ends were 6 bases for V and 6 bases for J; bases not matched to a gene: 6. In DNA, the CDR3 is TGTGCCAGCAGCGGGACAGGGCAAGGCGAGCAGTACTTC. It codes for CASSGTGQGEQYF.

The count of this clone is one. This rearrangement joins TRBV11-2 to TRBJ2-7; TRBD2 agrees at 14 bases. The CDR3 runs 19 residues. Trimming took 6 bases from V and 2 from J; bases not matched to a gene: 15. In germline, CDR1 is SGHAT, CDR2 FQNNGV. Here the CDR3 reads CASSPRSGTSGGKAYEQYF. DNA for the CDR3: TGTGCCAGCAGTCCAAGGTCGGGGACTAGCGGGGGCAAAGCCTACGAGCAGTACTTC.

CDR3 nucleotide sequence: TGTGCCAGCAGTGAAGCGCTCGACGCGAGAAACTATGGCTACACCTTC. Amino acids: CASSEALDARNYGYTF. The chain has TRBV6-1 and TRBJ1-2; D call uncertain. CDR3 size: 16 residues. CDR1 and CDR2 (germline): MNHNS, SASEGT. Trimming removed 0 bases at V and 2 bases at J, with 13 bases between.

The genes are TRBV2 and TRBJ2-1; 11 bases align to TRBD2. This CDR3 region has 12 residues. Trimming removed 6 bases from V and 15 bases from J; junction bases left unmatched: 7. The V gene's germline CDR1 is SNHLY and CDR2 FYNNEI. The DNA for the CDR3 is TGTGCCAGCAGCCCTCTAGCGGGGGGCGGGTTCTTC. Translating gives CASSPLAGGGFF.

This chain joins TRBV6-6 and TRBJ2-1; perhaps TRBD2 as D (6 bases). This CDR3 comprises 14 residues. Germline values: CDR1 MNHNY, CDR2 SVGAGI (reference sequence). The ends were cut back, 0 bases at V and 7 bases at J, with 10 bases in the middle. The CDR3: CASSYSNSGNEQFF. CDR3 DNA sequence: TGTGCCAGCAGTTACTCGAATAGCGGAAATGAGCAGTTCTTC.

V usage is TRBV7-9 and J usage is TRBJ2-3, with D unclear. Trimming took 5 bases from V and 6 from J, leaving 15 bases between them. Per germline, CDR1 SEHNR and CDR2 FQNEAQ (reference sequence). The CDR3 is 14 amino acids. The CDR3 DNA follows: TGTGCCAGCAGCCTGAGTATCCCGCGGGATACGCAGTATTTT. Translating it yields CASSLSIPRDTQYF.

This CDR3 is CASSLSEPLKPQHF. CDR3 nucleotides: TGTGCCAGCAGTTTGAGTGAACCGTTGAAGCCCCAGCATTTT. The chain recombines TRBV28 with TRBJ1-5; D is unclear. The CDR3 is made up of 14 amino acids. CDR1 is MDHEN, CDR2 SYDVKM, per germline. V lost 3 bases and J 8 bases, leaving 14 bases between the germline ends.

This clone showed up just once. The J gene is TRBJ2-5, the V gene TRBV15; TRBD1 is a possible D gene (7 bases). The CDR3 covers 13 residues. The germline V and J ends were trimmed by 8 bases and 5 bases, with 15 bases remaining between them. Germline CDR1 is LNHNV and CDR2 is YYDKDF (reference sequence). CDR3 in amino acids: CATRGTDWETQYF. The CDR3 DNA reads as TGTGCCACCCGCGGGACAGATTGGGAGACCCAGTACTTC.

The rearrangement links TRBV5-1 to TRBJ2-3, with 11 bases that match TRBD2. Looked up from germline, CDR1 is SGHRS and CDR2 is YFSETQ. Trimming cost V 3 bases and J 0 bases; bases outside gene matches: 12. The CDR3 runs to 19 residues. In DNA form, the CDR3 reads TGCGCCAGCAGCTCAACGAGGGGACTAGCGGCTTCTAGCACAGATACGCAGTATTTT. Its protein product is CASSSTRGLAASSTDTQYF.

The chain carries TRBV4-2 and TRBJ1-1; D remains ambiguous. Germline CDR1 reads LGHNA; CDR2 reads YNFKEQ. V dropped 7 bases and J dropped 6 bases, with 12 bases sitting between them. This CDR3 spans 12 amino acids. The CDR3 protein is CASTIGEAEAFF. CDR3 coding DNA: TGTGCCAGCACCATCGGGGAGGCTGAAGCTTTCTTT.

The CDR3 coding sequence is TGTGCCAGCACCCCCGGCAGGTCTAGCAATCAGCCCCAGCATTTT. Its translation: CASTPGRSSNQPQHF. The rearrangement links TRBV6-1 to TRBJ1-5; no clear D. This CDR3 is built from 15 residues. Trimming cost V 7 bases and J 0 bases, with 13 bases left between them. The V gene's germline CDR1 is MNHNS and CDR2 SASEGT.

This chain links TRBV6-5 with TRBJ1-5; D is uncertain. Per germline, CDR1 MNHEY and CDR2 SVGAGI. Trimming pared 4 bases from V and 2 bases from J, leaving 9 bases between. The CDR3 covers 14 residues. CDR3 sequence: CASSSDMGNQPQHF. The DNA of the CDR3 is TGTGCCAGCAGTTCCGACATGGGCAATCAGCCCCAGCATTTT.

For the CDR3, the DNA is TGTGCCAGCAGCTCCGGGACTAGTAACAATGAGCAGTTCTTC. This sequence encodes CASSSGTSNNEQFF. The V call is TRBV11-2, the J call TRBJ2-1; TRBD2 aligns across 8 bases. Germline lookup yields CDR1 SGHAT and CDR2 FQNNGV. This CDR3 comprises 14 residues. The ends lost 4 bases at V and 5 bases at J; junction bases unmatched: 4.

This clone was seen only a few times. This chain links TRBV6-1 with TRBJ1-2, with no clear D. There are 14 residues in the CDR3. Trimming shortened V by 4 bases and J by 4 bases, and 13 bases separated the two germline ends. Germline loops: CDR1 MNHNS, CDR2 SASEGT. The CDR3, as DNA: TGTGCCAGCAGTGTGGGAGGTAATGCCTATGGCTACACCTTC. Amino acids: CASSVGGNAYGYTF.